The 24 T cell receptor beta chains in this list originate from one sample, sequenced in a study of shared clonotypes between healthy human individuals. This table comes from immunoSEQ multiplex PCR, and its TCRdb copy is limited to in-frame clones, with some not included. The table includes roughly 1,100,000 clones, approximately 68% detected once. Source material: memory CD4+ T cells sorted from blood. This sample's subset: CD45RA-negative fraction. Receptor source: a man aged 18 to 29 in good health.

The rearrangement uses TRBV4-2 and TRBJ2-5; 13 positions agree with TRBD2. Unmatched junction bases numbered 5, after V lost 5 bases and J lost 5 bases. Germline V gene data show CDR1 as LGHNA and CDR2 as YNFKEQ. The CDR3 runs to 15 residues. CDR3 sequence (DNA): TGTGCCAGCAGCAGGACTAGCGGGAGTTTCGAGACCCAGTACTTC. It is translated as CASSRTSGSFETQYF.

CDR3 sequence: CASRRQGADNSPLHF. For the CDR3, the DNA is TGTGCCAGCAGACGACAGGGGGCGGATAATTCACCCCTCCACTTT. The gene calls are TRBV5-4 and TRBJ1-6; 10 nucleotides align to TRBD1. V trimming: 5 bases; J trimming: 5 bases; junction bases outside the gene matches: 4. The CDR3 covers 15 residues. CDR1 and CDR2 (germline): SGHNT, YYREEE (reference sequence).

This chain joins TRBV18 and TRBJ1-4; no reliable D call. V shed 1 base and J shed 5 bases, with 2 bases lying between them. CDR1 is KGHSH and CDR2 is LQKENI in the germline V gene. The CDR3 is 12 amino acids. In DNA, the CDR3 is TGTGCCAGCTCACCACAGAATGAAAAACTGTTTTTT. Its protein product is CASSPQNEKLFF.

The chain has TRBV6-1 and TRBJ2-5; D is ambiguous. This CDR3 has 15 residues. V gave up 4 bases and J gave up 3 bases, with 15 bases separating them. CDR1 and CDR2 (germline): MNHNS, SASEGT. Here the CDR3 reads CASSGSGRPEETQYF. The CDR3 DNA is TGTGCCAGCAGTGGATCTGGACGGCCTGAAGAGACCCAGTACTTC.

This clone was detected a few times. This sequence joins TRBV19 and TRBJ1-2; D uncertain. This CDR3 spans 12 amino acids. Trimming left V 8 bases short and J 4 bases short, with 11 bases between. Germline CDR1 is LNHDA and CDR2 is SQIVND (reference sequence). For the CDR3, the DNA is TGTGCCAGTGCCCCCCGACTCTATGGCTACACCTTC. Translation gives CASAPRLYGYTF.

V is TRBV4-3 and J is TRBJ1-6; no definite D call. The CDR3 consists of 16 residues. V was shortened by 2 bases and J by 3 bases, with 11 bases between the two germline ends. Germline CDR1 and CDR2: LGHNA and YSLEER. CDR3 residues: CASSQTGWGYNSPLHF. The CDR3 region has the DNA TGCGCCAGCAGCCAAACGGGATGGGGCTATAATTCACCCCTCCACTTT.

The chain links TRBV12-2 to TRBJ2-7; the listed D gene, TRBD2, was not tested against the DNA. TRBV12-2 corresponds to a pseudogene. The CDR3 runs 11 residues. CDR3 in DNA: TGTGCAAGGGGAGAAATATACGAGCAGTACTTC. It is translated as CARGEIYEQYF.

This clone showed up just once. This chain uses TRBV18 with TRBJ2-1; 10 nucleotides align to TRBD2. The V gene end was trimmed by 1 base and the J gene end by 8 bases; junction bases not matched to a gene: 5. The CDR3 runs 15 residues. The germline CDR1 and CDR2 sequences are KGHSH and LQKENI. CDR3 in amino acids: CASSPRTSGRDEQFF. CDR3 nucleotide sequence: TGTGCCAGCTCACCACGGACTAGCGGTAGGGATGAGCAGTTCTTC.

There are a few counts of this clone. The chain joins TRBV6-1 to TRBJ1-5, with 9 bases fitting TRBD1. In germline, CDR1 is MNHNS, CDR2 SASEGT. V lost 6 bases and J lost 2; bases outside the gene matches: 8. The CDR3 extends over 16 amino acids. The CDR3 region has the DNA TGTGCCAGCAGCGAAAGGACAGGGGTCGGCAATCAGCCCCAGCATTTT. It yields the protein CASSERTGVGNQPQHF.

CDR3 coding DNA: TGTGCCAGCAGTACCTACGAGGGTATAACTGAAGCTTTCTTT. This encodes CASSTYEGITEAFF. J is TRBJ1-1 and V is TRBV6-6; unclear D gene. This CDR3 region has 14 residues. Trimming cost V 5 bases and J 5 bases, with 15 bases left between them. Germline CDR1 and CDR2: MNHNY and SVGAGI (reference sequence).

The rearrangement links TRBV4-2 to TRBJ2-3, with 9 positions matching TRBD1. Per germline, CDR1 LGHNA and CDR2 YNFKEQ. CDR3 size: 16 residues. V shed 0 bases and J 6 bases; nucleotides not matched to a gene: 7. The CDR3 sequence: CASSQEEGTGWDTQYF. The CDR3 bases are TGTGCCAGCAGCCAAGAGGAGGGGACAGGGTGGGATACGCAGTATTTT.

In this sample, this clone turned up a few times. The chain carries TRBV11-2 and TRBJ2-7; TRBD2 agrees at 7 bases. V lost 5 bases and J lost 3; bases outside the gene matches: 10. CDR1 SGHAT and CDR2 FQNNGV come from the germline V gene. The CDR3 contains 15 residues. CDR3 loop: CASSQAGTSLYEQYF. The CDR3 coding sequence is TGTGCCAGCAGCCAAGCGGGAACTTCCCTCTACGAGCAGTACTTC.

The chain has TRBV2 and TRBJ1-4; 9 bases match TRBD1. This CDR3 region has 15 residues. The ends lost 8 bases at V and 8 bases at J; junction bases unmatched: 12. CDR1 is SNHLY, CDR2 FYNNEI, per germline. CDR3 DNA: TGTGCCAGCTTTAAATTCGGGACAGGGTACGAAAAACTGTTTTTT. Residues: CASFKFGTGYEKLFF.

In this sample, this clone turned up a few times. The V and J genes are TRBV19 and TRBJ2-7; the match to TRBD1 covers 8 bases. Germline V CDR1 and CDR2: LNHDA, SQIVND (reference sequence). This CDR3 has 15 residues. Losses at the gene ends were 2 bases for V and 5 bases for J; bases not matched to a gene: 8. Written as DNA, the CDR3 is TGTGCCAGTAGTATATCCGGCCAGGGGGCAAACGAGCAGTACTTC. Its protein product is CASSISGQGANEQYF.

V usage is TRBV11-2 and J usage is TRBJ2-3; 8 bases map to TRBD1. V gave up 3 bases and J gave up 3 bases; unmatched junction bases: 2. Germline V gene sequence: CDR1 SGHAT, CDR2 FQNNGV. The CDR3 sequence is 14 residues long. This CDR3 is CASSFNRGTDTQYF. As DNA, the CDR3 is TGTGCCAGCAGCTTTAACAGGGGGACAGATACGCAGTATTTT. The whole variable domain, filled in from reference TRBV11-2 and TRBJ2-3, reads EAGVAQSPRYKIIEKRQSVAFWCNPISGHATLYWYQQILGQGPKLLIQFQNNGVVDDSQLPKDRFSAERLKGVDSTLKIQPAKLEDSAVYLCASSFNRGTDTQYFGPGTRLTVL.

With respect to this clone: At one boundary the junction diverges from the germline segment, which might be a read error. DNA of the CDR3: TGTGCCAGCAGCTTAAACCGGGGCTCTGGAAGCACCATATATTTT. Protein product: CASSLNRGSGSTIYF. The chain is built from TRBV7-2 and TRBJ1-3, with a possible D match to TRBD1 (5 bases). CDR3 length: 15 amino acids. Germline CDR1 reads SGHTA; CDR2 reads FQGNSA.

The chain joins TRBV5-1 to TRBJ1-6; D remains ambiguous. Germline CDR1 reads SGHRS; CDR2 reads YFSETQ. The germline V and J ends were trimmed by 4 bases and 7 bases, with 6 bases remaining between them. This CDR3 is built from 12 residues. The DNA for the CDR3 is TGCGCCAGCAGCCAAGACAATTCACCCCTCCACTTT. It codes for CASSQDNSPLHF.

This chain connects TRBV5-3 to TRBJ2-4, with D perhaps given as TRBD1 or TRBD2 (6 bases each). TRBV5-3 is an open reading frame, and its role is uncertain. This CDR3 region has 17 residues. V was pared by 0 bases and J by 4 bases, with 17 bases between. CDR3 protein: CARSLVQDSGLKNIQYF. Written as DNA, the CDR3 is TGTGCCAGAAGCTTGGTGCAGGACAGCGGGTTGAAAAACATTCAGTACTTC.

V usage is TRBV19 and J usage is TRBJ1-3; no clear D gene. Germline loops: CDR1 LNHDA, CDR2 SQIVND (reference sequence). V was cut by 0 bases and J by 0 bases, with 9 bases left in between. This CDR3 region has 16 residues. CDR3 region: CASSIDSAASGNTIYF. CDR3 in DNA: TGTGCCAGTAGTATAGATTCGGCGGCCTCTGGAAACACCATATATTTT.

This rearrangement joins TRBV10-3 to TRBJ2-7, with D possibly being TRBD1 or TRBD2 (5 bases each). Germline CDR1 is ENHRY and CDR2 is SYGVKD. The CDR3 has 13 amino acids. Deletions cut 3 bases from V and 5 bases from J, with 11 bases between. CDR3 nucleotides: TGTGCCATCAGTGAACTAGAGGGGAACGAGCAGTACTTC. Protein: CAISELEGNEQYF.

The chain is built from TRBV10-2 and TRBJ2-1; 9 positions agree with TRBD2. CDR1 WSHSY and CDR2 SAAADI come from the germline V gene. CDR3 length: 15 amino acids. V lost 1 base to trimming and J lost 7 bases; unmatched junction nucleotides: 5. The CDR3 reads CASSEWRGGLNEQFF. The CDR3 DNA is TGCGCCAGCAGTGAGTGGCGGGGGGGCCTAAATGAGCAGTTCTTC.

There are a few counts of this clone. This chain links TRBV19 with TRBJ1-5, with 9 positions matching TRBD1. V lost 5 bases to trimming and J lost 3 bases; unmatched junction nucleotides: 5. Per germline, CDR1 LNHDA and CDR2 SQIVND (reference sequence). The CDR3 runs 15 residues. The CDR3 loop is CASSPDRGFNQPQHF. The CDR3 region has the DNA TGTGCCAGTAGTCCCGACAGGGGGTTCAATCAGCCCCAGCATTTT.

In regard to this clone: At one of its ends the junction is not consistent with the germline gene, which may arise from a read error. Other nucleotide sequences in the sample specify the same CDR3. The J gene is TRBJ1-1, the V gene TRBV4-1; 7 nucleotides align to TRBD1. From germline, CDR1 is MGHRA and CDR2 YSYEKL. The CDR3 runs to 14 residues. The CDR3 nucleotides read TGCGCCAGTAGCCAACCACCAGGGGGAAAGGGAGCTTTCTTT. Translating it yields CASSQPPGGKGAFF.

The chain uses TRBV7-8 and TRBJ1-5; D possibly corresponds to TRBD1 (6 bases). The CDR3 has 15 residues. Germline lookup yields CDR1 SGHVS and CDR2 FQNEAQ. Trimming took off 3 bases at V and 6 bases at J, with 15 bases between the two ends. The CDR3 here is CASSLNRGGVQPQHF. Written as DNA, the CDR3 is TGTGCCAGCAGCTTGAACAGAGGGGGAGTTCAGCCCCAGCATTTT.